This T cell receptor (beta chain) was sequenced for a study of cytomegalovirus exposure and HLA in healthy donors. Study at large: Falling in the Caucasian-associated ancestry cluster were approximately 84% of some 400 genotyped donors. Study-wide results and limits: In vitro experiments confirmed that a few CMV-associated chains were specific for CMV antigens. It was reportedly the case that the classifier diagnosed cytomegalovirus status with high specificity and sensitivity.

In regard to this clone: Its antigen remains unidentified.

The PCR employed 60 Vbeta primers together with 13 Jbeta primers. Profiling relied on immunoSEQ multiplex PCR, and the TCRdb table lists in-frame clones only, not all of them. The data contain tens of thousands of clones, roughly 79% of them singletons. Trimming stripped 5 bases from V and 3 bases from J, with 12 bases between. The CDR3 runs 13 residues. Germline-derived CDR1 and CDR2 are SGHRS and YFSETQ. This sequence was found in a male donor in good health and CMV-seropositive. Specimen: PBMCs. This sequence joins TRBV5-1 and TRBJ2-7, with D possibly TRBD1 on 6 matching bases. The CDR3 nucleotides read TGCGCCAGCAGATATGACAGGTTCTACGAGCAGTACTTC. It is translated as CASRYDRFYEQYF.